This T cell receptor beta chain was sequenced in a study of cytomegalovirus exposure and HLA in healthy donors. At the level of the study: The study's early data release held some 85 million unique TCRs from HLA-typed donors.

CDR1 and CDR2 from the germline V gene are LNHDA and SQIVND (reference sequence). This CDR3 has 15 residues. V was shortened by 6 bases and J by 2 bases, with 16 bases between the two germline ends. It was with 60 Vbeta and 13 Jbeta primers that the PCR ran. TCRdb's table, derived via immunoSEQ multiplex PCR, lists solely in-frame clones and lacks some. The data show some 190,000 clones, 65% to 90% seen once. The sequencing input was PBMCs. The chain has TRBV19 and TRBJ1-2; D is possibly TRBD1 (6 bases). This sequence originates from a woman younger than 45 in good health and CMV-seronegative. In DNA, the CDR3 is TGTGCCAGTAGCCTCGACCAGGGGCCGAACTATGGCTACACCTTC. Translated, it gives CASSLDQGPNYGYTF.